This record concerns one TCR beta chain sequence. This entry is derived from a study of blood T cell repertoires in COVID-19. The wider study: The United States, Italy and Spain supplied acute and convalescent COVID-19 samples. From T cells, B-cell-depleted T cells, or PBMCs came the material, which was cDNA or gDNA.

Germline CDR1 reads LNHNV; CDR2 reads YYDKDF (reference sequence). Trimming left V 0 bases short and J 9 bases short, with 15 bases between. The CDR3 runs 16 residues. In the original analysis: Amplification of reference gene primers provided the estimated nucleated cell counts. The data were produced by immunoSEQ multiplex PCR, yet TCRdb's version contains in-frame clones alone and is incomplete. Clone size and V and J calls were adopted from that table, with D and trimming inferred from the DNA. The table has a few hundred thousand clones, approximately 80% seen once. The chain has TRBV15 and TRBJ1-6; D unclear. The TCR sequence derives from a human donor with acute or convalescent COVID-19. The donor label of this sample is uncertain. What was sequenced was peripheral blood. CDR3 protein: CATSRDSIESGSPLHF. The CDR3, as DNA: TGTGCCACCAGCAGAGACTCCATCGAGTCTGGTTCACCCCTCCACTTT.